This TCR beta chain is drawn from a study of yellow fever vaccine responses in identical twins. TCRdb used MiXCR to reprocess the RT-PCR reads, holding one entry per CDR3 protein. The sample yields about 6,000 distinct CDR3 sequences, over 50% seen once. From germline, CDR1 is SGHTA and CDR2 FQGTGA. The CDR3 runs to 13 residues. V lost 1 base to trimming and J lost 2 bases, with 5 bases between them. Study-wide points: A vaccine T cell response that seemed partly convergent and partly personalized was reported in twins.

About this clonotype: Its matching antigen is unknown.

This chain joins TRBV7-3 and TRBJ2-5; the D is unclear. The sequence was collected from a young woman who received the yellow fever vaccine. The sample was T cells from blood (PBMCs), unsorted or a sorted subset (not recorded which), taken before or after yellow fever vaccination (not recorded which). The CDR3 DNA reads TGTGCCAGCAGCTTAAACAGACAAGAGACCCAGTACTTC. Protein product: CASSLNRQETQYF.